The rows below give T cell receptor beta chains drawn from one sample of a study of blood T cell repertoires in COVID-19. Repertoires were generated with immunoSEQ multiplex PCR, while TCRdb's copy carries only in-frame clones and drops some. The profile shows about 110,000 clones, around nine tenths of them singletons. The material sequenced was peripheral blood. The receptors come from a woman in her sixties or seventies who had recovered from COVID-19. Both conserved end residues are part of each CDR3. The D gene is left open where the match is weak.

>TRBV5-1|.|TRBJ1-2
TGCGCCAGCAGCTTCGGAGGACCTTATGGCTACACCTTC
CASSFGGPYGYTF
>TRBV6-5|.|TRBJ1-2
TGTGCCAGCAGTCCCCGACAGAGCTATGGCTACACCTTC
CASSPRQSYGYTF
>TRBV4-3|TRBD2|TRBJ2-1
TGCGCCAGCAGCCAAGAAGTAATAAGGACTAGCGGATACAATGAGCAGTTCTTC
CASSQEVIRTSGYNEQFF
>TRBV18|TRBD1|TRBJ1-6
TGTGCCAGCTCCCTCGGACAGGGAGTCTATAATTCACCCCTCCACTTT
CASSLGQGVYNSPLHF
>TRBV18|TRBD1|TRBJ2-6
TGTGCCAGCTCACCGGGACAGGGGGTCCCCGACTACTCTGGGGCCAACGTCCTGACTTTC
CASSPGQGVPDYSGANVLTF
>TRBV13|.|TRBJ1-5
TGTGCCAGCAGCTTCAGGGGTTGGGATCAGCCCCAGCATTTT
CASSFRGWDQPQHF
>TRBV27|TRBD2|TRBJ2-3
TGTGCCAGCAGTGAGCGGGGAGGAACAGATACGCAGTATTTT
CASSERGGTDTQYF
>TRBV19|.|TRBJ1-4
TGTGCCAGTAGTAATGGAGGTGAAAAACTGTTTTTT
CASSNGGEKLFF
>TRBV6-2/TRBV6-3|TRBD2|TRBJ2-1
TGTGCCAGCAGTACACAGCGGGGGAGGACCTACAATGAGCAGTTCTTC
CASSTQRGRTYNEQFF
>TRBV5-5|.|TRBJ2-7
TGTGCCAGCGCTTTGACTAGGCCGCCCTACGAGCAGTACTTC
CASALTRPPYEQYF
>TRBV29-1|.|TRBJ1-2
TGCAGCGCTCCAGGGGACTATGGCTACACCTTC
CSAPGDYGYTF
>TRBV5-4|TRBD2|TRBJ2-3
TGTGCCAGCAGCTTGGTCATTAGCGGGACAAGCACAGATACGCAGTATTTT
CASSLVISGTSTDTQYF
>TRBV7-2|.|TRBJ1-1
TGTGCCAGCAGCTTAGGGGCCCAGGGGCGCGGAGCTTTCTTT
CASSLGAQGRGAFF
>TRBV5-6|.|TRBJ1-5
TGTGCCAGCAGCTTGTCGGATCAGCCCCAGCATTTT
CASSLSDQPQHF
>TRBV2|TRBD2|TRBJ2-7
TGTGCCAGCAGTGTCCCCGGGACTAGCGGGAGGTCCTGGTCCTACGAGCAGTACTTC
CASSVPGTSGRSWSYEQYF
>TRBV11-1|TRBD2|TRBJ2-1
TGTGCCAGCAGCTTAGACTGGGGGGGGGATGAGCAGTTCTTC
CASSLDWGGDEQFF